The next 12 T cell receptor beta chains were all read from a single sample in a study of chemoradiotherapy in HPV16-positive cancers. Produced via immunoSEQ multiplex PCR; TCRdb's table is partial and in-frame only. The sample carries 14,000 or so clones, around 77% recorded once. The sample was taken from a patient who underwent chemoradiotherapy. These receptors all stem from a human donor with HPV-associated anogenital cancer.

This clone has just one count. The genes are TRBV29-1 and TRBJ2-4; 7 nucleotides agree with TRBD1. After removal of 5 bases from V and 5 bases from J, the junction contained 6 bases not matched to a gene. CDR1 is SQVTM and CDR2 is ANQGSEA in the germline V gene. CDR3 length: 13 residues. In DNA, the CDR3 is TGCAGCGTTAAGGGACAGCCCGAAAACATTCAGTACTTC. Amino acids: CSVKGQPENIQYF.

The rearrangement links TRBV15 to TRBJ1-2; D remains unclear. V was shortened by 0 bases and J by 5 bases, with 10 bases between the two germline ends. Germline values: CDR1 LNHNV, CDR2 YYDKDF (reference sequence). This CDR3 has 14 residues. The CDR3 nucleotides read TGTGCCACCAGCAGAGATATAGGAGGGTATGGCTACACCTTC. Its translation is CATSRDIGGYGYTF.

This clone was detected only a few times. The CDR3 loop reads CASSESRRGSNQPQHF. The CDR3 DNA reads TGTGCCAGCAGTGAATCGCGCAGGGGGAGCAATCAGCCCCAGCATTTT. The chain employs TRBV25-1 and TRBJ1-5, with 7 bases fitting TRBD1. The CDR3 is made up of 16 amino acids. The V gene's germline CDR1 is MGHDK and CDR2 SYGVNS. V shed 1 base, J shed 1 base, and the junction held 4 bases outside the gene matches. The whole variable domain, filled in from reference TRBV25-1 and TRBJ1-5, reads EADIYQTPRYLVIGTGKKITLECSQTMGHDKMYWYQQDPGMELHLIHYSYGVNSTEKGDLSSESTVSRIRTEHFPLTLESARPSHTSQYLCASSESRRGSNQPQHFGDGTRLSIL.

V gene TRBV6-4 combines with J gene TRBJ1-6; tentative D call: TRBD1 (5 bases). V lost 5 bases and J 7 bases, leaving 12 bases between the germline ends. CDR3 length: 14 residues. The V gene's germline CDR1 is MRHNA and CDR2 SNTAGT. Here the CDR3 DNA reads TGTGCCAGCAGTCGCAGGGAAATGAATTCACCCCTCCACTTT. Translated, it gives CASSRREMNSPLHF.

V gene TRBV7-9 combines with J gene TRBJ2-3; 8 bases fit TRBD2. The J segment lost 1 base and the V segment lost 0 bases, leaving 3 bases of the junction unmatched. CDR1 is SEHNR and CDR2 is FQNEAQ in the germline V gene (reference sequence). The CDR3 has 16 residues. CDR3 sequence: CASSLAGSGGTDTQYF. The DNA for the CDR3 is TGTGCCAGCAGCTTAGCGGGTAGCGGGGGCACAGATACGCAGTATTTT.

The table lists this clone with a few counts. Written as DNA, the CDR3 is TGTGCCAGCATCCAGGGGCGCGTAAACACTGAAGCTTTCTTT. Translated: CASIQGRVNTEAFF. The chain couples TRBV6-4 to TRBJ1-1; a weak D match, TRBD1 (6 bases). This CDR3 contains 14 residues. The germline CDR1 and CDR2 sequences are MRHNA and SNTAGT. V lost 7 bases, J lost 2 bases, and 14 bases lay in between.

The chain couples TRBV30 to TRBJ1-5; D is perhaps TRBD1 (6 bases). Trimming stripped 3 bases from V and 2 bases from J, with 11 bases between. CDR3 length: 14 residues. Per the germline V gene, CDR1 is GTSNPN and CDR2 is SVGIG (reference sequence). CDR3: CAWSVGTRNQPQHF. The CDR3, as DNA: TGTGCCTGGAGCGTCGGGACACGCAATCAGCCCCAGCATTTT.

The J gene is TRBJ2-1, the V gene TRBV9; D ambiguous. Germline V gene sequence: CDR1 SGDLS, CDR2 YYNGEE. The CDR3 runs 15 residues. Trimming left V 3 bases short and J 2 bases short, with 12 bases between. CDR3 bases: TGTGCCAGCAGCGCGGCAGGCTTGACCTACAATGAGCAGTTCTTC. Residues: CASSAAGLTYNEQFF.

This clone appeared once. The DNA of the CDR3 is TGTGCCAGCAGTCCCCCCCTAGCGGGGGGAAAAACCGGGGAGCTGTTTTTT. Protein sequence: CASSPPLAGGKTGELFF. The chain joins TRBV7-2 to TRBJ2-2; 11 bases are a match to TRBD2. Trimming cost V 6 bases and J 5 bases; bases outside gene matches: 11. The CDR3 is made up of 17 amino acids. Germline-derived CDR1 and CDR2 are SGHTA and FQGNSA.

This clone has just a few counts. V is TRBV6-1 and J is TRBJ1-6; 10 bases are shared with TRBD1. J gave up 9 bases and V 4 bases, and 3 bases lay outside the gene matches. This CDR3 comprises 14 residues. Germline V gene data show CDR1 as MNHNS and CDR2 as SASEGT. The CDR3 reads CASSATGGGSPLHF. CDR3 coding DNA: TGTGCCAGCAGTGCGACAGGGGGCGGTTCACCCCTCCACTTT.

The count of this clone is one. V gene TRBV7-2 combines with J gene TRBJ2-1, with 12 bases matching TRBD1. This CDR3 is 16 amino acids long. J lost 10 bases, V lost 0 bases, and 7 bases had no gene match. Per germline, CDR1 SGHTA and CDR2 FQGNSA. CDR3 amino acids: CASSLAWDRGRNEQFF. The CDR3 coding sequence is TGTGCCAGCAGCTTAGCGTGGGACAGGGGGCGCAACGAGCAGTTCTTC.

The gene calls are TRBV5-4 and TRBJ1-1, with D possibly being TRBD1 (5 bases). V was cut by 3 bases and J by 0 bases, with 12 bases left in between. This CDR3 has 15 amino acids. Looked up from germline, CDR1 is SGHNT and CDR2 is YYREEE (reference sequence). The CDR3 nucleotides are TGTGCCAGCAGCTACGGTGGGGGGTTGAACACTGAAGCTTTCTTT. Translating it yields CASSYGGGLNTEAFF.